The sequence of this T cell receptor (beta chain) was determined in a study of cytomegalovirus exposure and HLA in healthy donors. Comment on this clone: Its antigen is unknown.

Overall study results and limits: Some TCR beta chains (over 150 of them) were listed as cytomegalovirus-associated. The classifier reportedly diagnosed cytomegalovirus status with high specificity and sensitivity. The presence/absence work took it that sequencing depth was about the same across donors. CMV serostatus alone was available as immune exposure information.

The CDR3 has 13 amino acids. Germline values: CDR1 SQVTM, CDR2 ANQGSEA. The J segment lost 4 bases and the V segment lost 7 bases, leaving 4 bases of the junction unmatched. The PCR used 60 Vbeta and 13 Jbeta primers. TCRdb's copy holds only in-frame clones and misses some; the assay was immunoSEQ multiplex PCR. Of some 160,000 clones in the sample, nearly 85% were seen once. The rearrangement uses TRBV29-1 and TRBJ1-4; 9 nucleotides match TRBD1. Material: PBMCs. The origin of this receptor is a male donor in good health and CMV-seronegative. DNA for the CDR3: TGCAGCGCAGGGACAGGGCTTAATGAAAAACTGTTTTTT. Translated, it gives CSAGTGLNEKLFF. The full variable domain, completed using reference TRBV29-1 and TRBJ1-4, is SAVISQKPSRDICQRGTSLTIQCQVDSQVTMMFWYRQQPGQSLTLIATANQGSEATYESGFVIDKFPISRPNLTFSTLTVSNMSPEDSSIYLCSAGTGLNEKLFFGSGTQLSVL.